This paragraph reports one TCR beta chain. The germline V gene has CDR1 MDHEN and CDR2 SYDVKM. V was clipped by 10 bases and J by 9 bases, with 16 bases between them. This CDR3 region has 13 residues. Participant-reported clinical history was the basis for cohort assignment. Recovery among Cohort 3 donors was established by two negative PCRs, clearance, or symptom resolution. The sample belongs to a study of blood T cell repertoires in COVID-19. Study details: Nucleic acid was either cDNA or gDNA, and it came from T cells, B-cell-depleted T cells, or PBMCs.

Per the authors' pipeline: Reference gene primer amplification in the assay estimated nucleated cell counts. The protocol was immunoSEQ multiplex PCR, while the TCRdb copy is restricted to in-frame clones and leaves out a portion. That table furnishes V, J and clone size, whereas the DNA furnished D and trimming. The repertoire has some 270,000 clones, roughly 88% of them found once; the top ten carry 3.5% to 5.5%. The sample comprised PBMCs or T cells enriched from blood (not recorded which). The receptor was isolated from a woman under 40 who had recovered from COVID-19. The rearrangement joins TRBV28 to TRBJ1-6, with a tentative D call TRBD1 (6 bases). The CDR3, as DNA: TGTGCCATACAGGGCGTACGGAGTTCACCCCTCCACTTT. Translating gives CAIQGVRSSPLHF.